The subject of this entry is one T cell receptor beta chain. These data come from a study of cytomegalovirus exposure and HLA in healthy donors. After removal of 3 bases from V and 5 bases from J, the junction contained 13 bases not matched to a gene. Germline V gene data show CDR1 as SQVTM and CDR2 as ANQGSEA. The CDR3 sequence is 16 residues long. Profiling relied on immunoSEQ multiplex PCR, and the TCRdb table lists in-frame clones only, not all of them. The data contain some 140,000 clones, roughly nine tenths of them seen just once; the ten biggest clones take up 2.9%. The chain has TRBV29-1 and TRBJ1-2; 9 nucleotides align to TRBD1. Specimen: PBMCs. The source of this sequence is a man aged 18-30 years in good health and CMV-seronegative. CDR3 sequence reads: CSVDTKYRTGEYGYTF. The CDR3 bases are TGCAGCGTTGATACGAAATACAGGACAGGGGAATATGGCTACACCTTC.